A selection of T cell receptor beta chains follows, all from one sample in a study of T cell repertoires in cytomegalovirus infection. Which antigens these TCRs recognize remains unknown. One entry per CDR3 protein results from TCRdb running MiXCR on the reads. The table includes around 430,000 distinct CDR3 sequences, about 44% detected once. The source was cultured PBMCs, collected from culture after CMV antigen stimulation. Source of these receptors: a human donor in good health (CMV status not recorded). Some clones in this sample may be carry-over from other donors' samples. The CDR3 runs from the conserved cysteine through the conserved F or W. The D gene is left open where the match is weak. A row's size may be missing; if present it is once, few, many or a size class.

v_call: TRBV7-9; j_call: TRBJ2-7; d_call: TRBD1; clone_size: few; cdr3_aa: CASSSDRVSYEQYF; cdr3_nt: TGTGCCAGCAGCTCGGACAGGGTTTCCTACGAGCAGTACTTC
v_call: TRBV12-3/TRBV12-4; j_call: TRBJ2-7; d_call: .; clone_size: few; cdr3_aa: CASSQLGEQYF; cdr3_nt: TGTGCCAGCAGTCAACTGGGTGAGCAGTACTTC
v_call: TRBV4-1; j_call: TRBJ1-5; d_call: TRBD1; clone_size: .; cdr3_aa: CASSLRTGADSNQPQHF; cdr3_nt: TGCGCCAGCAGCCTTAGGACAGGGGCGGATAGCAATCAGCCCCAGCATTTT
v_call: TRBV28; j_call: TRBJ2-1; d_call: TRBD2; clone_size: .; cdr3_aa: CASSSARASGRLREQFF; cdr3_nt: TGTGCCAGCAGTTCGGCCCGGGCTAGCGGGAGGCTTAGGGAGCAGTTCTTC
v_call: TRBV20-1; j_call: TRBJ2-5; d_call: TRBD2; clone_size: few; cdr3_aa: CSARDGGGADVTQYF; cdr3_nt: TGCAGTGCTAGAGACGGCGGGGGGGCTGATGTGACCCAGTACTTC
v_call: TRBV27; j_call: TRBJ2-2; d_call: .; clone_size: .; cdr3_aa: CASSFNGAPTGELFF; cdr3_nt: TGTGCCAGCAGTTTTAATGGGGCACCCACCGGGGAGCTGTTTTTT
v_call: TRBV7-2; j_call: TRBJ1-1; d_call: .; clone_size: many; cdr3_aa: CASSQTGTEAFF; cdr3_nt: TGTGCCAGCAGTCAAACAGGGACTGAAGCTTTCTTT
v_call: TRBV7-9; j_call: TRBJ1-1; d_call: TRBD1; clone_size: .; cdr3_aa: CASIPFGQGAVRTEAFF; cdr3_nt: TGTGCCAGCATCCCCTTTGGGCAGGGGGCAGTCAGGACTGAAGCTTTCTTT
v_call: TRBV4-1; j_call: TRBJ2-7; d_call: .; clone_size: .; cdr3_aa: CASSQPRGGKYEQYF; cdr3_nt: TGCGCCAGCAGCCAGCCGCGGGGCGGCAAATACGAGCAGTACTTC
v_call: TRBV7-2; j_call: TRBJ1-2; d_call: .; clone_size: once; cdr3_aa: CASSLFGLYGYTF; cdr3_nt: TGTGCCAGCAGCTTATTCGGCCTCTATGGCTACACCTTC
v_call: TRBV19; j_call: TRBJ1-1; d_call: .; clone_size: .; cdr3_aa: CASSTRPGSSEAFF; cdr3_nt: TGTGCCAGTAGTACCCGACCGGGATCGAGTGAAGCTTTCTTT
v_call: TRBV28; j_call: TRBJ1-1; d_call: .; clone_size: once; cdr3_aa: CASRENRDTEAFF; cdr3_nt: TGTGCCAGCAGGGAGAACAGGGACACTGAAGCTTTCTTT
v_call: TRBV4-1; j_call: TRBJ1-2; d_call: .; clone_size: .; cdr3_aa: CASSQGGGLNYGYTF; cdr3_nt: TGCGCCAGCAGCCAAGGCGGGGGTCTAAACTATGGCTACACCTTC
v_call: TRBV28; j_call: TRBJ2-6; d_call: TRBD2; clone_size: .; cdr3_aa: CASALRSGYTLSGANVLTF; cdr3_nt: TGTGCCAGCGCTCTCCGTAGCGGGTACACACTCTCTGGGGCCAACGTCCTGACTTTC
v_call: TRBV12-3/TRBV12-4; j_call: TRBJ2-7; d_call: .; clone_size: .; cdr3_aa: CASQVSSYEQYF; cdr3_nt: TGTGCCAGCCAGGTCTCCTCCTACGAGCAGTACTTC
v_call: TRBV5-6; j_call: TRBJ1-1; d_call: .; clone_size: .; cdr3_aa: CASSLDGLTEAFF; cdr3_nt: TGTGCCAGCAGCTTGGACGGGCTCACTGAAGCTTTCTTT
v_call: TRBV7-2; j_call: TRBJ1-5; d_call: .; clone_size: .; cdr3_aa: CASSPMTVRGNQPQHF; cdr3_nt: TGTGCCAGCAGTCCCATGACGGTTAGGGGCAATCAGCCCCAGCATTTT
v_call: TRBV2; j_call: TRBJ2-1; d_call: TRBD2; clone_size: .; cdr3_aa: CASSKSRTSGAPASYNEQFF; cdr3_nt: TGTGCCAGCAGTAAAAGCCGGACTAGCGGGGCCCCCGCGTCCTACAATGAGCAGTTCTTC
v_call: TRBV20-1; j_call: TRBJ2-5; d_call: .; clone_size: .; cdr3_aa: CSARPRGKETQYF; cdr3_nt: TGCAGTGCCCGGCCCAGGGGTAAGGAGACCCAGTACTTC
v_call: TRBV10-3; j_call: TRBJ2-2; d_call: .; clone_size: .; cdr3_aa: CAITAGAPGELFF; cdr3_nt: TGTGCCATCACGGCCGGGGCACCCGGGGAGCTGTTTTTT
v_call: TRBV7-2; j_call: TRBJ2-1; d_call: .; clone_size: few; cdr3_aa: CASTRPAVFYNEQFF; cdr3_nt: TGTGCCAGCACCCGACCAGCGGTTTTCTACAATGAGCAGTTCTTC
v_call: TRBV6-6; j_call: TRBJ2-1; d_call: .; clone_size: .; cdr3_aa: CASSKGGITYNEQFF; cdr3_nt: TGTGCCAGCAGTAAGGGGGGTATAACCTACAATGAGCAGTTCTTC
v_call: TRBV28; j_call: TRBJ2-3; d_call: TRBD2; clone_size: .; cdr3_aa: CAANSGASDTQYF; cdr3_nt: TGTGCCGCGAATAGCGGGGCCTCAGATACGCAGTATTTT